Listed here are 18 T cell receptor beta chains from one sample, sequenced in a study of T cells after yellow fever vaccination (dated by TCRdb to between 2019 and 2020). The treatment or condition label for this specimen denotes: live attenuated yellow fever vaccine strain. Preparation of the library involved 5' RACE. Reads for this sample came from an Illumina NovaSeq 6000. TCRdb's own reprocessing of the public reads used fastp at Q25 and MiXCR and kept productive beta chains. When rows share a CDR3 protein, they turn into one entry using the most common DNA and genes. The sample records a few hundred thousand distinct CDR3 sequences, roughly 4% of which are singletons. The ten largest clones add up to 20% to 25% of the sample. This material consisted of PBMCs, taken 5 days after the yellow fever booster vaccination. These receptors came from a man between 18 and 35 years old who received the YFV17D yellow fever vaccine.

The chain combines TRBV20-1 with TRBJ2-3; D is possibly TRBD2 (5 bases). V lost 3 bases and J lost 0, with 10 bases in between. Germline CDR1 reads DFQATT; CDR2 reads SNEGSKA (reference sequence). This CDR3 is built from 14 residues. In DNA form, the CDR3 reads TGCAGTGCTAGGGACGGGATCAGCACAGATACGCAGTATTTT. Residues: CSARDGISTDTQYF.

This clonotype was observed a few times. This chain joins TRBV18 and TRBJ1-3, with unresolved D. CDR1 is KGHSH, CDR2 LQKENI, per germline. Deletions cut 1 base from V and 2 bases from J, with 9 bases between. CDR3 length equals 15 residues. The CDR3 spells CASSPQAPPGNTIYF. The CDR3 DNA reads TGTGCCAGCTCACCACAGGCCCCACCTGGAAACACCATATATTTT. The variable domain in full, completed from reference TRBV18 and TRBJ1-3, reads NAGVMQNPRHLVRRRGQEARLRCSPMKGHSHVYWYRQLPEEGLKFMVYLQKENIIDESGMPKERFSAEFPKEGPSILRIQQVVRGDSAAYFCASSPQAPPGNTIYFGEGSWLTVV.

This clonotype was seen more than once but under ten times. V gene TRBV12-3 or TRBV12-4 combines with J gene TRBJ2-1; D gene ambiguous. Trimming removed 3 bases at V and 3 bases at J, with 12 bases between. CDR3 length: 15 residues. CDR3 region: CASSLKAYGYNEQFF. The DNA of the CDR3 is TGTGCCAGCAGTTTGAAGGCGTATGGCTACAATGAGCAGTTCTTC.

The CDR3 coding sequence is TGTGCCAGCAGCTTAGCATTTCCGGGGGCTGGCGGGGAGCTGTTTTTT. It encodes CASSLAFPGAGGELFF. The rearrangement uses TRBV7-2 and TRBJ2-2; D may be TRBD1 or TRBD2 (6 bases each). V was cut by 0 bases and J by 7 bases, with 15 bases left in between. CDR1 is SGHTA and CDR2 is FQGNSA in the germline V gene. CDR3 size: 16 residues.

This chain connects TRBV6-5 to TRBJ2-7, with TRBD1 matching 9 bases. With 7 bases clipped from V and 7 bases from J, the junction kept 17 bases outside the gene matches. CDR3 length equals 16 residues. Germline values: CDR1 MNHEY, CDR2 SVGAGI. CDR3 nucleotide sequence: TGTGCCAGCATAAGGCGCCCGGGACAGGGAGCGGGAGAGCAGTACTTC. This encodes CASIRRPGQGAGEQYF.

This clonotype showed up just a few times. The chain employs TRBV5-1 and TRBJ2-5; 8 bases agree with TRBD2. This CDR3 has 14 amino acids. Germline V lookup: CDR1 SGHRS, CDR2 YFSETQ. V gave up 3 bases and J gave up 2 bases; unmatched junction bases: 3. The CDR3 DNA reads TGCGCCAGCAGCTACGGGAGGGGTCAAGAGACCCAGTACTTC. As protein: CASSYGRGQETQYF.

This clonotype was seen a few times. The rearrangement joins TRBV25-1 to TRBJ1-1; D is ambiguous. The V end was cut by 3 bases, the J end by 1 base, with 15 bases between. Germline V gives CDR1 MGHDK, CDR2 SYGVNS. The length of the CDR3 is 16 residues. CDR3 DNA: TGTGCCAGCAGTGACAGCACCGACATTAAGAACACTGAAGCTTTCTTT. This gives the protein CASSDSTDIKNTEAFF.

V gene TRBV5-1 combines with J gene TRBJ1-1, with 7 nucleotides matching TRBD1. Germline V gives CDR1 SGHRS, CDR2 YFSETQ. V gave up 4 bases and J gave up 6 bases; unmatched junction bases: 15. CDR3 length: 16 residues. The CDR3 here is CASSQNLQGRDAEAFF. Here the CDR3 DNA reads TGCGCCAGCAGCCAAAACCTACAGGGGCGTGATGCTGAAGCTTTCTTT.

This clonotype has at least ten counts. This sequence joins TRBV7-2 and TRBJ2-1, with D unresolved. Trimming pared 3 bases from V and 6 bases from J, leaving 9 bases between. The germline V gene has CDR1 SGHTA and CDR2 FQGNSA. This CDR3 has 13 residues. The CDR3 DNA reads as TGTGCCAGCAGCTTCAGTTACGGCAATGAGCAGTTCTTC. This sequence encodes CASSFSYGNEQFF.

V gene TRBV7-9 combines with J gene TRBJ2-2, with unresolved D. The V gene lost 3 bases and the J gene lost 6 bases, with 8 bases spanning the gap. The CDR3 spans 13 residues. Germline loops: CDR1 SEHNR, CDR2 FQNEAQ (reference sequence). CDR3 sequence reads: CASSFLWPGELFF. The CDR3 DNA sequence: TGTGCCAGCAGCTTTCTCTGGCCCGGGGAGCTGTTTTTT.

This clonotype was recorded only once. Given a much more abundant clone one base away, this may be a read error. The V call is TRBV9, the J call TRBJ1-4; tentative D call: TRBD1 (5 bases). Germline values: CDR1 SGDLS, CDR2 YYNGEE. This CDR3 region has 15 residues. The CDR3 sequence: CASSLDSSTIEKLFF. CDR3 nucleotide sequence: TGTGCCAGCAGTCTTGACAGTTCAACTATTGAAAAACTGTTTTTT.

This clonotype was seen a few times. V gene TRBV29-1 combines with J gene TRBJ2-2; D may be TRBD1 (6 bases). CDR3 length equals 14 residues. Germline lookup yields CDR1 SQVTM and CDR2 ANQGSEA. The ends were cut back, 6 bases at V and 4 bases at J, with 15 bases in the middle. For the CDR3, the DNA is TGCAGCGTCGGATGGGGGCGGATCACCGGGGAGCTGTTTTTT. Protein sequence: CSVGWGRITGELFF.

This clonotype was seen a handful of times. V and J are TRBV3-1 and TRBJ1-1; D is ambiguous. CDR3 length: 15 amino acids. Trimming shortened V by 1 base and J by 3 bases, and 12 bases separated the two germline ends. CDR1 and CDR2 from the germline V gene are LGHDT and YNNKEL (reference sequence). The CDR3 here is CASSQVGGWDTEAFF. The CDR3 DNA follows: TGTGCCAGCAGCCAAGTAGGAGGGTGGGACACTGAAGCTTTCTTT.

The chain uses TRBV29-1 and TRBJ1-1; D might be TRBD1 (5 bases). Trimming cost V 5 bases and J 9 bases, with 19 bases left between them. CDR1 SQVTM and CDR2 ANQGSEA come from the germline V gene. The CDR3 consists of 13 residues. CDR3 nucleotides: TGCAGCGTTCGGGTGACCCCGGGACGGCAAGCTTTCTTT. This codes for CSVRVTPGRQAFF.

This clonotype was observed at least ten times. This chain's CDR3 is CATSRDWRVWANEKLFF. CDR3 DNA: TGTGCCACCAGCAGAGATTGGCGGGTGTGGGCTAATGAAAAACTGTTTTTT. This rearrangement joins TRBV15 to TRBJ1-4, with D unclear. This CDR3 spans 17 amino acids. Germline CDR1 LNHNV, CDR2 YYDKDF (reference sequence). V lost 0 bases, J lost 3 bases, and 14 bases lay in between.

The V and J genes are TRBV3-1 and TRBJ1-2, with 7 bases fitting TRBD1. The germline gives CDR1 LGHDT, CDR2 YNNKEL (reference sequence). The CDR3 covers 14 residues. The V segment lost 5 bases and the J segment 4 bases; nucleotides outside the gene matches: 7. The CDR3 loop is CASSARDSPYGYTF. In DNA, the CDR3 is TGTGCCAGCAGCGCCCGGGACAGCCCCTATGGCTACACCTTC.

This clonotype was seen repeatedly, ten times or more. The chain employs TRBV7-2 and TRBJ2-1; 9 bases align to TRBD1. Looked up from germline, CDR1 is SGHTA and CDR2 is FQGNSA. The length of the CDR3 is 16 residues. V lost 2 bases to trimming and J lost 8 bases; unmatched junction nucleotides: 10. The CDR3 DNA reads TGTGCCAGCAGCTTATCCACGGGGACAGGGCGGGATGAGCAGTTCTTC. Protein: CASSLSTGTGRDEQFF. Complete variable domain (other parts from reference TRBV7-2 and TRBJ2-1): GAGVSQSPSNKVTEKGKDVELRCDPISGHTALYWYRQSLGQGLEFLIYFQGNSAPDKSGLPSDRFSAERTGGSVSTLTIQRTQQEDSAVYLCASSLSTGTGRDEQFFGPGTRLTVL.

Ten or more counts support this clonotype. This chain connects TRBV6-1 to TRBJ1-1; TRBD1 agrees at 12 bases. The germline CDR1 and CDR2 sequences are MNHNS and SASEGT. The CDR3 loop spans 17 amino acids. V shed 0 bases, J shed 2 bases, and the junction held 4 bases outside the gene matches. Written as DNA, the CDR3 is TGTGCCAGCAGTGAAGCGCTGGGACAGGGGGCCAACACTGAAGCTTTCTTT. This encodes CASSEALGQGANTEAFF.